This T cell receptor (beta chain) is drawn from a study of blood T cell repertoires in COVID-19. Study information: Sites across the United States, Italy and Spain contributed samples from acute and convalescent COVID-19.

Germline V gives CDR1 MDHEN, CDR2 SYDVKM. V was pared by 2 bases and J by 7 bases, with 7 bases of the junction left unmatched. The CDR3 is 16 residues long. Authors' processing steps: Amplified reference gene primers provided the basis for estimating nucleated cell counts. Some clones are missing from TCRdb's copy, which holds only in-frame ones; the method was immunoSEQ multiplex PCR. That table supplies the V and J calls and clone size; D and trimming were determined from the DNA. Among about 25,000 clones listed, around 82% were seen once. This sequence was found in a man older than 75 with active or convalescent COVID-19. Specimen: peripheral blood. The rearrangement links TRBV28 to TRBJ2-2; TRBD1 aligns across 10 bases. CDR3 amino acids: CASSLPGQGKNGELFF. CDR3 in DNA: TGTGCCAGCAGTTTACCGGGACAGGGGAAGAACGGGGAGCTGTTTTTT.